This T cell receptor (beta chain) appears in the sequencing data of a study of cytomegalovirus exposure and HLA in healthy donors. Findings of the study overall: The study flagged fewer than 200 TCR beta chains as cytomegalovirus-associated.

This CDR3 is 13 amino acids long. Germline CDR1 and CDR2: SNHLY and FYNNEI. The V end lost 6 bases, the J end lost 5 bases, and 13 bases lay between the germline ends. In regard to this clone: Antigen specificity is unknown.

PCR was performed using 60 Vbeta and 13 Jbeta primers. Sequenced by immunoSEQ multiplex PCR; TCRdb stores in-frame clones only, minus some. The sample records about 170,000 clones, around 80% being singletons. This chain connects TRBV2 to TRBJ1-1; D is unclear. The clonotype comes from a woman aged 18 to 35 in good health and CMV-seronegative. The source material was PBMCs. The CDR3, as DNA: TGTGCCAGCAGCAATGAGTGGAGAACTGAAGCTTTCTTT. It yields the protein CASSNEWRTEAFF.